This passage covers 32 T cell receptor beta chains from one sample sequenced in a study of early T cells in non-severe SARS-CoV-2 infection. Using its own MiXCR run on the 5' RACE reads, TCRdb lists one record per CDR3 protein. The repertoire holds about 84,000 distinct CDR3 sequences, with 9% to 13% as singletons. The sequencing sample was made of whole blood. These receptors originate from an adult who was a healthcare worker with PCR-confirmed SARS-CoV-2 infection or an uninfected control (not recorded which).

This clonotype has a count of ten or more. The V call is TRBV7-9, the J call TRBJ1-1, with D possibly TRBD1 on 6 matching bases. The CDR3 extends over 14 amino acids. The germline gives CDR1 SEHNR, CDR2 FQNEAQ (reference sequence). Between the trimmed V and J ends, which lost 5 bases and 6 bases, there was a span of 16 bases. Written as DNA, the CDR3 is TGTGCCAGCAGCACTCGACTGCAGGGGTCTGAAGCTTTCTTT. Translation: CASSTRLQGSEAFF. The full variable domain, completed using reference TRBV7-9 and TRBJ1-1, is DTGVSQNPRHKITKRGQNVTFRCDPISEHNRLYWYRQTLGQGPEFLTYFQNEAQLEKSRLLSDRFSAERPKGSFSTLEIQRTEQGDSAMYLCASSTRLQGSEAFFGQGTRLTVV.

The V call is TRBV19, the J call TRBJ2-3; D is perhaps TRBD2 (5 bases). This CDR3 region has 15 residues. The germline CDR1 and CDR2 sequences are LNHDA and SQIVND (reference sequence). The V and J ends lost 6 bases and 1 base respectively, with 14 bases between them. The CDR3 sequence is CASRVRGLGTDTQYF. CDR3 DNA: TGTGCCAGTAGGGTGAGAGGGCTTGGCACAGATACGCAGTATTTT.

This clonotype was seen repeatedly, ten times or more. The V gene is TRBV7-9, the J gene TRBJ1-2; TRBD1 agrees at 8 bases. Per the germline V gene, CDR1 is SEHNR and CDR2 is FQNEAQ (reference sequence). Losses at the gene ends were 4 bases for V and 4 bases for J; bases not matched to a gene: 11. The CDR3 has 16 residues. CDR3: CASSSQGALSIYGYTF. The DNA for the CDR3 is TGTGCCAGCAGCTCCCAGGGGGCTCTTTCTATCTATGGCTACACCTTC.

As for this clonotype: One base away lies a much larger clone, so this may be a sequencing read error. This rearrangement joins TRBV7-8 to TRBJ2-1; no clear D gene. V was clipped by 8 bases and J by 5 bases, with 13 bases between them. The CDR3 totals 13 residues. The germline V gene encodes CDR1 SGHVS and CDR2 FQNEAQ. The CDR3: CASGETSNNEQFF. The CDR3, as DNA: TGTGCCAGCGGCGAGACGAGCAACAATGAGCAGTTCTTC.

This clonotype was found a few times. The gene calls are TRBV3-1 and TRBJ2-7; the D is unclear. The germline V gene has CDR1 LGHDT and CDR2 YNNKEL (reference sequence). This CDR3 has 15 amino acids. V was cut by 0 bases and J by 2 bases, with 11 bases left in between. CDR3 coding DNA: TGTGCCAGCAGCCAAGATCTCACGGCAGCCTACGAGCAGTACTTC. This codes for CASSQDLTAAYEQYF.

This clonotype has at least ten counts. The chain couples TRBV18 to TRBJ2-7; possibly TRBD1 or TRBD2 for D (5 bases each). From germline, CDR1 is KGHSH and CDR2 LQKENI. The CDR3 is 14 residues long. Trimming left V 3 bases short and J 1 base short, with 10 bases between. The CDR3 coding sequence is TGTGCCAGCTCACCCCAAGAGGGGTCCTACGAGCAGTACTTC. Translation gives CASSPQEGSYEQYF.

This clonotype was recorded at least ten times. The chain joins TRBV29-1 to TRBJ2-3; D may be TRBD1 or TRBD2 (6 bases each). This CDR3 comprises 14 residues. CDR1 is SQVTM and CDR2 is ANQGSEA in the germline V gene. Trimming took off 3 bases at V and 2 bases at J, with 12 bases between the two ends. DNA of the CDR3: TGCAGCGTTGAGAGGGGGGCCCTCACAGATACGCAGTATTTT. The encoded protein is CSVERGALTDTQYF.

The table lists this clonotype with a few counts. V and J are TRBV5-4 and TRBJ2-3; 13 bases agree with TRBD2. The CDR3 covers 17 residues. Trimming cost V 0 bases and J 10 bases; bases outside gene matches: 11. CDR1 SGHNT and CDR2 YYREEE come from the germline V gene (reference sequence). The DNA of the CDR3 is TGTGCCAGCAGCTTGGGGACTAGCGGGGGCAAAACGGGGGCGCAGTATTTT. As protein: CASSLGTSGGKTGAQYF.

The V and J genes are TRBV6-4 and TRBJ2-1; 8 bases line up with TRBD1. V trimming: 2 bases; J trimming: 2 bases; junction bases outside the gene matches: 2. The CDR3 spans 15 residues. CDR1 and CDR2 from the germline V gene are MRHNA and SNTAGT. This CDR3 reads CASSDTGGTYNEQFF. CDR3 in DNA: TGTGCCAGCAGTGACACAGGGGGGACCTACAATGAGCAGTTCTTC.

This clonotype was recorded a few times. The CDR3 region has the DNA TGTGCCTCCAAGGTGGACTACGAGCAGTACTTC. This sequence encodes CASKVDYEQYF. The chain employs TRBV30 and TRBJ2-7; D unresolved. CDR1 and CDR2 (germline): GTSNPN, SVGIG (reference sequence). CDR3 length: 11 amino acids. Trimming removed 7 bases at V and 3 bases at J, with 10 bases between.

This clonotype was counted many times. The V and J genes are TRBV9 and TRBJ2-1, with no clear D. The CDR3 totals 13 residues. Trimming shortened V by 0 bases and J by 6 bases, and 7 bases separated the two germline ends. CDR1 is SGDLS and CDR2 is YYNGEE in the germline V gene. The CDR3 nucleotides are TGTGCCAGCAGCGTAGAACCCCGCAATGAGCAGTTCTTC. Its translation: CASSVEPRNEQFF. Combining the CDR3 with reference TRBV9 and TRBJ2-1 gives the whole variable domain DSGVTQTPKHLITATGQRVTLRCSPRSGDLSVYWYQQSLDQGLQFLIQYYNGEERAKGNILERFSAQQFPDLHSELNLSSLELGDSALYFCASSVEPRNEQFFGPGTRLTVL.

This clonotype has ten or more counts. The rearrangement joins TRBV6-1 to TRBJ1-1; D perhaps matches TRBD1 (5 bases). Germline CDR1 is MNHNS and CDR2 is SASEGT. V was trimmed by 4 bases and J by 8 bases, leaving 17 bases between them. The length of the CDR3 is 14 residues. The DNA of the CDR3 is TGTGCCAGCAGTGGTAGGGGCCCCGGCCCGGAAGCTTTCTTT. Translation: CASSGRGPGPEAFF.

This clonotype was detected ten times or more. The chain links TRBV12-5 to TRBJ2-1; D might be TRBD2 (6 bases). Trimming left V 6 bases short and J 3 bases short, with 9 bases between. In germline, CDR1 is LGHNT, CDR2 FRNRAP. The CDR3 covers 13 residues. In DNA form, the CDR3 reads TGTGCTAGTGGCCAGCGGGTCTACAATGAGCAGTTCTTC. Translation gives CASGQRVYNEQFF. Full variable domain (rest looked up from reference TRBV12-5 and TRBJ2-1): DARVTQTPRHKVTEMGQEVTMRCQPILGHNTVFWYRQTMMQGLELLAYFRNRAPLDDSGMPKDRFSAEMPDATLATLKIQPSEPRDSAVYFCASGQRVYNEQFFGPGTRLTVL.

This clonotype has a handful of counts. The rearrangement joins TRBV2 to TRBJ2-3, with D unresolved. CDR3 size: 12 residues. Trimming took 5 bases from V and 2 from J, leaving 5 bases between them. In germline, CDR1 is SNHLY, CDR2 FYNNEI. The CDR3 nucleotides read TGTGCCAGCAGTTTGATCACAGATACGCAGTATTTT. Translation gives CASSLITDTQYF.

This clonotype has ten or more counts. The chain uses TRBV2 and TRBJ1-1; TRBD1 matches 8 bases. Unmatched junction bases numbered 3, after V lost 6 bases and J lost 0 bases. Germline-derived CDR1 and CDR2 are SNHLY and FYNNEI. There are 14 residues in the CDR3. The CDR3: CASRETGVNTEAFF. The CDR3 coding sequence is TGTGCCAGCAGGGAGACAGGGGTGAACACTGAAGCTTTCTTT.

This clonotype was seen only a few times. The chain links TRBV10-3 to TRBJ2-7; a possible D gene is TRBD1 (5 bases). CDR3 length: 13 amino acids. Per germline, CDR1 ENHRY and CDR2 SYGVKD. The V end lost 1 base, the J end lost 5 bases, and 9 bases lay between the germline ends. The CDR3 nucleotides read TGTGCCATCAGTGAGTTATGGGGCCACGAGCAGTACTTC. Residues: CAISELWGHEQYF.

This chain links TRBV29-1 with TRBJ2-1, with D possibly being TRBD2 (7 bases). There are 14 residues in the CDR3. Germline CDR1 SQVTM, CDR2 ANQGSEA. Trimming shortened V by 4 bases and J by 1 base, and 11 bases separated the two germline ends. The CDR3 spells CSVAAGASYNEQFF. CDR3 DNA sequence: TGCAGCGTTGCGGCGGGGGCGTCCTACAATGAGCAGTTCTTC.

Many counts were recorded for this clonotype. V usage is TRBV6-1 and J usage is TRBJ2-4; D unclear. Trimming removed 1 base at V and 8 bases at J, with 15 bases between. The CDR3 consists of 15 residues. Germline V gene sequence: CDR1 MNHNS, CDR2 SASEGT. CDR3 loop: CASSEGAAWMDIQYF. The CDR3, as DNA: TGTGCCAGCAGTGAAGGAGCCGCCTGGATGGACATTCAGTACTTC.

The gene calls are TRBV7-2 and TRBJ1-5, with 10 bases fitting TRBD1. The CDR3 sequence is 15 residues long. Unmatched junction bases numbered 2, after V lost 1 base and J lost 5 bases. CDR1 is SGHTA and CDR2 is FQGNSA in the germline V gene. The CDR3 is CASSLEGTGDQPQHF. The CDR3 DNA follows: TGTGCCAGCAGCTTAGAAGGGACAGGGGATCAGCCCCAGCATTTT.

Ten or more counts support this clonotype. The chain carries TRBV24-1 and TRBJ2-1, with D perhaps assigned TRBD1 or TRBD2 (5 bases each). The CDR3 covers 14 residues. Germline CDR1 KGHDR, CDR2 SFDVKD. V was trimmed by 4 bases and J by 7 bases, leaving 13 bases between them. The CDR3 DNA is TGTGCCACCAGTGACCCCAGGGAGTGGAATGAGCAGTTCTTC. Amino acid sequence: CATSDPREWNEQFF.

This clonotype was seen at least ten times. V gene TRBV6-6 combines with J gene TRBJ1-6, with 7 bases matching TRBD1. The trim removed 11 bases at V and 8 bases at J, leaving 9 bases unmatched. This CDR3 is built from 13 residues. Per the germline V gene, CDR1 is MNHNY and CDR2 is SVGAGI (reference sequence). The CDR3 sequence: CAGKGTEYSPLHF. The DNA of the CDR3 is TGTGCCGGGAAGGGGACAGAGTATTCACCCCTCCACTTT.

The chain uses TRBV7-2 and TRBJ2-1; 12 bases are shared with TRBD2. The junction had 6 bases not matched to a gene; V was cut back by 3 bases and J by 6 bases. The CDR3 has 16 amino acids. CDR1 is SGHTA and CDR2 is FQGNSA in the germline V gene. CDR3 region: CASSFSSGGALNEQFF. DNA for the CDR3: TGTGCCAGCAGCTTCTCTAGCGGGGGGGCCCTCAATGAGCAGTTCTTC. Based on the CDR3 plus reference TRBV7-2 and TRBJ2-1, the full variable domain is GAGVSQSPSNKVTEKGKDVELRCDPISGHTALYWYRQSLGQGLEFLIYFQGNSAPDKSGLPSDRFSAERTGGSVSTLTIQRTQQEDSAVYLCASSFSSGGALNEQFFGPGTRLTVL.

This clonotype occurred a few times. The chain uses TRBV12-3 or TRBV12-4 and TRBJ2-7; TRBD1 is a possible D gene (6 bases). This CDR3 is 14 amino acids long. The V and J ends lost 5 bases and 4 bases respectively, with 15 bases between them. The CDR3 sequence is CASSLNLGQYEQYF. The CDR3 nucleotides read TGTGCCAGCAGTCTAAATCTCGGACAGTACGAGCAGTACTTC.

Ten or more counts support this clonotype. J is TRBJ2-7 and V is TRBV20-1; TRBD2 is a possible D gene (5 bases). V lost 5 bases and J 3 bases, leaving 17 bases between the germline ends. The CDR3 contains 14 residues. Looked up from germline, CDR1 is DFQATT and CDR2 is SNEGSKA (reference sequence). Here the CDR3 reads CSASNGEQLYEQYF. The CDR3 DNA sequence: TGCAGTGCTTCTAATGGGGAGCAACTCTACGAGCAGTACTTC.

The chain joins TRBV7-2 to TRBJ2-7; D is undetermined. The length of the CDR3 is 15 residues. V was cut by 4 bases and J by 2 bases, with 15 bases left in between. Germline values: CDR1 SGHTA, CDR2 FQGNSA. Written as DNA, the CDR3 is TGTGCCAGCAGCTCCCCGGCAAGAAGCCCCTACGAGCAGTACTTC. It codes for CASSSPARSPYEQYF.

The genes are TRBV29-1 and TRBJ2-5, with TRBD2 identical over 11 bases. From germline, CDR1 is SQVTM and CDR2 ANQGSEA. Unmatched junction bases numbered 0, after V lost 5 bases and J lost 4 bases. The CDR3 length is 12 residues. CDR3 sequence reads: CSVLAGGETQYF. CDR3 DNA sequence: TGCAGCGTTCTAGCGGGGGGAGAGACCCAGTACTTC.

This clonotype showed up many times. The genes are TRBV6-1 and TRBJ2-7, with 7 positions matching TRBD2. Trimming cost V 2 bases and J 2 bases; bases outside gene matches: 9. Germline CDR1 MNHNS, CDR2 SASEGT. This CDR3 is built from 16 residues. The chain's CDR3 is CASSEPASGGPYEQYF. The DNA for the CDR3 is TGTGCCAGCAGTGAACCGGCTAGCGGAGGCCCCTACGAGCAGTACTTC.

This clonotype has at least ten counts. The rearrangement joins TRBV20-1 to TRBJ2-1; D may be TRBD1 or TRBD2 (6 bases each). The CDR3 loop spans 14 amino acids. V was cut by 2 bases and J by 5 bases, with 13 bases left in between. Germline-derived CDR1 and CDR2 are DFQATT and SNEGSKA (reference sequence). CDR3: CSARSVRGDNEQFF. DNA for the CDR3: TGCAGTGCTAGATCGGTTAGGGGGGACAATGAGCAGTTCTTC.

This chain uses TRBV14 with TRBJ2-2, with a possible D match to TRBD2 (6 bases). In germline, CDR1 is SGHDN, CDR2 FVKESK. V was clipped by 3 bases and J by 1 base, with 9 bases between them. The length of the CDR3 is 15 residues. CDR3 sequence: CASSQGLGNTGELFF. DNA for the CDR3: TGTGCCAGCAGCCAGGGACTGGGGAACACCGGGGAGCTGTTTTTT.

Only a few counts were recorded for this clonotype. The V gene is TRBV10-3, the J gene TRBJ2-7, with 7 bases fitting TRBD1. Germline CDR1 ENHRY, CDR2 SYGVKD. V lost 6 bases, J lost 1 base, and 3 bases stayed unmatched. The CDR3 sequence is 13 residues long. The CDR3 nucleotides are TGTGCCATCAGGGGGGACAGTTCCTACGAGCAGTACTTC. Translation gives CAIRGDSSYEQYF.

Remarks on this clonotype: Germline and junction disagree at one end, which may indicate a read error. This chain links TRBV6-5 with TRBJ2-6; 9 nucleotides line up with TRBD1. The length of the CDR3 is 18 residues. The germline gives CDR1 MNHEY, CDR2 SVGAGI. The chain's CDR3 is CASSYAWDRASRANVLTF. The CDR3, as DNA: TGTGCCAGCAGTTACGCATGGGACAGGGCCTCTCGGGCCAACGTCCTGACTTTC.

In this sample, this clonotype turned up many times. The chain joins TRBV9 to TRBJ2-3, with a possible D match to TRBD2 (6 bases). The CDR3 totals 16 residues. V lost 0 bases and J 8 bases, leaving 19 bases between the germline ends. From germline, CDR1 is SGDLS and CDR2 YYNGEE. DNA of the CDR3: TGTGCCAGCAGCGTAGACCAGCGGGTTGGAGGAGGTACGCAGTATTTT. It is translated as CASSVDQRVGGGTQYF.